One and the same sample provided the 4 T cell receptor beta chains below, sequenced in a study of T cell changes during pregnancy in multiple sclerosis. Profiled with immunoSEQ multiplex PCR; TCRdb holds only in-frame clones, not every one. The data hold 35,000 to 50,000 clones, with about 85% observed a single time. The sequences come from CD4+ T cells from peripheral blood mononuclear cells, collected in the second trimester of pregnancy. The receptors come from a female donor with multiple sclerosis, enrolled in a pregnancy study.

The chain links TRBV2 to TRBJ2-1, with D hard to call. CDR1 is SNHLY, CDR2 FYNNEI, per germline. This CDR3 spans 13 amino acids. V dropped 5 bases and J dropped 8 bases, with 13 bases sitting between them. This chain's CDR3 is CASSPRTGYEQFF. The CDR3 DNA reads as TGTGCCAGCAGTCCTAGAACCGGCTATGAGCAGTTCTTC.

This rearrangement joins TRBV6-5 to TRBJ2-6; 7 positions match TRBD2. Germline V gene data show CDR1 as MNHEY and CDR2 as SVGAGI. This CDR3 contains 16 residues. The junction had 7 bases not matched to a gene; V was cut back by 4 bases and J by 4 bases. The CDR3 sequence is CASSFFGGFGANVLTF. The CDR3 nucleotides read TGTGCCAGCAGTTTTTTCGGGGGGTTCGGGGCCAACGTCCTGACTTTC.

By share of the sample, this clone is medium-sized. V gene TRBV5-6 combines with J gene TRBJ2-2; D is unclear. The V end lost 3 bases, the J end lost 1 base, and 10 bases lay between the germline ends. From germline, CDR1 is SGHDT and CDR2 YYEEEE. This CDR3 has 15 amino acids. The CDR3 nucleotides read TGTGCCAGCAGCTCAGTTACACGGAACACCGGGGAGCTGTTTTTT. Encoded protein: CASSSVTRNTGELFF.

V is TRBV7-9 and J is TRBJ2-3; 10 bases are a match to TRBD2. Germline V gene lookup returns CDR1 SEHNR and CDR2 FQNEAQ (reference sequence). V dropped 1 base and J dropped 10; count of bases not matched to a gene: 14. There are 17 residues in the CDR3. CDR3 sequence reads: CASSLETSGRSGDAQYF. The CDR3 DNA follows: TGTGCCAGCAGCTTAGAGACTAGCGGGCGCTCCGGGGATGCGCAGTATTTT. Full variable domain (outside the CDR3, taken from reference TRBV7-9 and TRBJ2-3): DTGVSQNPRHKITKRGQNVTFRCDPISEHNRLYWYRQTLGQGPEFLTYFQNEAQLEKSRLLSDRFSAERPKGSFSTLEIQRTEQGDSAMYLCASSLETSGRSGDAQYFGPGTRLTVL.